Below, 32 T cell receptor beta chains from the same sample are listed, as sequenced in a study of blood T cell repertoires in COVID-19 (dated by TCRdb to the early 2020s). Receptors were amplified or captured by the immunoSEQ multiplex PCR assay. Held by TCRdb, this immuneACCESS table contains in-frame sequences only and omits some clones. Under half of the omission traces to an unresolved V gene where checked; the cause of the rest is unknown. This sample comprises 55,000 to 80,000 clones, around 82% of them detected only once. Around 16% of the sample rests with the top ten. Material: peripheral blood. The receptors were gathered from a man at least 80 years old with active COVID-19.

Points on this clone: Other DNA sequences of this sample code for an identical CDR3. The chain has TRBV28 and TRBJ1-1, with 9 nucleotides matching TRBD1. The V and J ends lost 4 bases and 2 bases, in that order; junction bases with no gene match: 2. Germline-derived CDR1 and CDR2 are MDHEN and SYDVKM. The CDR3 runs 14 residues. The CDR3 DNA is TGTGCCAGCAGTTCGGGACAGGGCAACACTGAAGCTTTCTTT. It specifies CASSSGQGNTEAFF.

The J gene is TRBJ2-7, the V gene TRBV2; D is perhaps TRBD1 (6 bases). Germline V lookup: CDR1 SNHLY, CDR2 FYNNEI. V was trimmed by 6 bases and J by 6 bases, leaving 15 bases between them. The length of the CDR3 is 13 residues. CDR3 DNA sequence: TGTGCCAGCAGAGGGGACACTTTTGGCGAGCAGTACTTC. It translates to CASRGDTFGEQYF.

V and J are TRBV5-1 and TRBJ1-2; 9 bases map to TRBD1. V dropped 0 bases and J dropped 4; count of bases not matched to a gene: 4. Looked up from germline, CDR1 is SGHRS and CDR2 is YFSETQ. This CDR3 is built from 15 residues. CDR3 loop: CASSLVTGGGYGYTF. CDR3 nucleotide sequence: TGCGCCAGCAGCTTGGTTACAGGGGGCGGCTATGGCTACACCTTC.

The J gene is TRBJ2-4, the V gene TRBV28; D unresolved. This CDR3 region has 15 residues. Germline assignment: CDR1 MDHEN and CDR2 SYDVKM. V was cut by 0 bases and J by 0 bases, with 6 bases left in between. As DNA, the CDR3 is TGTGCCAGCAGTTTATGGGCAGGAGCCAAAAACATTCAGTACTTC. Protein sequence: CASSLWAGAKNIQYF.

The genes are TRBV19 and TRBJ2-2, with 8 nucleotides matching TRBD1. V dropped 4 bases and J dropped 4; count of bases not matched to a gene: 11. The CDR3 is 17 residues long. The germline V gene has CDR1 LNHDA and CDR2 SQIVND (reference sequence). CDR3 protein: CASSTSRTGFGTGELFF. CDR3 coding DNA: TGTGCCAGTAGTACATCCCGGACAGGGTTTGGCACCGGGGAGCTGTTTTTT. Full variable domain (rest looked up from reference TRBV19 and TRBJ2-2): DGGITQSPKYLFRKEGQNVTLSCEQNLNHDAMYWYRQDPGQGLRLIYYSQIVNDFQKGDIAEGYSVSREKKESFPLTVTSAQKNPTAFYLCASSTSRTGFGTGELFFGEGSRLTVL.

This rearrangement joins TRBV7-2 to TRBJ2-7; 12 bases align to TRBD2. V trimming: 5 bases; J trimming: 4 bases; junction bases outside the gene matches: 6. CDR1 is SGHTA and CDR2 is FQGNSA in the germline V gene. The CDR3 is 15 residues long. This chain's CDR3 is CASSQRTSGVYEQYF. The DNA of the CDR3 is TGTGCCAGCAGCCAAAGGACTAGCGGGGTTTACGAGCAGTACTTC.

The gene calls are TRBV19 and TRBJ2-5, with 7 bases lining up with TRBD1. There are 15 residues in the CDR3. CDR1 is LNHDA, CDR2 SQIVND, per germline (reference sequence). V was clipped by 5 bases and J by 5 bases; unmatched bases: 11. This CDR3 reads CASSFSDRTRETQYF. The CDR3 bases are TGTGCCAGTAGTTTTTCGGACAGGACCAGGGAGACCCAGTACTTC.

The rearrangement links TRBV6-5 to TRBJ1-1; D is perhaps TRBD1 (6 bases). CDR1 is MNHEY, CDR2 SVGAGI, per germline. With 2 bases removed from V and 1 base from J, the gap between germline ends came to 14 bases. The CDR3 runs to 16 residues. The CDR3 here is CASSYLSSRGNTEAFF. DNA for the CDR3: TGTGCCAGCAGTTACCTCTCATCCAGGGGGAACACTGAAGCTTTCTTT.

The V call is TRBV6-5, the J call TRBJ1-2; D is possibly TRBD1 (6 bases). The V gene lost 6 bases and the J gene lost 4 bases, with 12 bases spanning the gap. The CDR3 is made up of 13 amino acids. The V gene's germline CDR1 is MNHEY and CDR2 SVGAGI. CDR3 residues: CASSQQGLYGYTF. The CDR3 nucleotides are TGTGCCAGCAGCCAACAGGGTCTCTATGGCTACACCTTC.

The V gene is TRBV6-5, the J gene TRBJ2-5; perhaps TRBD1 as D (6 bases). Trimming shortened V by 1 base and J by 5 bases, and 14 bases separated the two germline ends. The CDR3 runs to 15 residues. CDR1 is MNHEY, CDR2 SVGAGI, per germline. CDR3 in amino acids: CASSYLGAGGETQYF. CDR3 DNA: TGTGCCAGCAGTTACTTGGGGGCGGGTGGGGAGACCCAGTACTTC.

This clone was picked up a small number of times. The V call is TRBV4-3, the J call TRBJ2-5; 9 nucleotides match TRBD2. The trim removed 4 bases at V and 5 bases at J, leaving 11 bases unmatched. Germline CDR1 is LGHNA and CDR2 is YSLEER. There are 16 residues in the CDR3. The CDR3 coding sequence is TGCGCCAGCAGCCGGGGCGGGGGGGCGATTATGGAGACCCAGTACTTC. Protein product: CASSRGGGAIMETQYF.

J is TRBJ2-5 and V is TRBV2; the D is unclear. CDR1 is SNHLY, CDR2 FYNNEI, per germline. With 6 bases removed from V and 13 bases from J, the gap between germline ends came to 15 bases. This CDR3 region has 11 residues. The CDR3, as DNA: TGTGCCAGCAGCCCCGAGGTTAGGTGGTACTTC. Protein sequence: CASSPEVRWYF.

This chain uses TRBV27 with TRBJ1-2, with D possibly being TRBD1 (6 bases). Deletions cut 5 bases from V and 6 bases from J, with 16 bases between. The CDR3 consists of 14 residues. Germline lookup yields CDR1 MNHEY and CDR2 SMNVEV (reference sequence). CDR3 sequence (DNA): TGTGCCAGCAGTCCCTACATTGAGGGGGATGGCTACACCTTC. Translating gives CASSPYIEGDGYTF.

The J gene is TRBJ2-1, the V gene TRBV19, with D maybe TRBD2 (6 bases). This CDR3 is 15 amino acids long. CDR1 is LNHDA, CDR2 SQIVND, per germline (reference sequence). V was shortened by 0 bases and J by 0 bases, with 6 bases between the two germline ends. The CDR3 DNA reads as TGTGCCAGTAGTATAGACGGGAGCTCCTACAATGAGCAGTTCTTC. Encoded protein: CASSIDGSSYNEQFF.

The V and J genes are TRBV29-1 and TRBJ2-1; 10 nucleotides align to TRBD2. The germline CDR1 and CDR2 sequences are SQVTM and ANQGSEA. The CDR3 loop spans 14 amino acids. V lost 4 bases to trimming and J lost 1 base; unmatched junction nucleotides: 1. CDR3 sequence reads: CSVGAGGSYNEQFF. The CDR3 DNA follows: TGCAGCGTTGGAGCGGGAGGGTCCTACAATGAGCAGTTCTTC.

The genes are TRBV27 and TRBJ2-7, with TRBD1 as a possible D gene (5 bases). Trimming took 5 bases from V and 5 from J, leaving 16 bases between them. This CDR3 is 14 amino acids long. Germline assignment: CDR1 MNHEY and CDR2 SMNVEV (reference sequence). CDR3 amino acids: CASSLQGPFHEQYF. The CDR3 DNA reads TGTGCCAGCAGTCTCCAGGGCCCCTTTCACGAGCAGTACTTC.

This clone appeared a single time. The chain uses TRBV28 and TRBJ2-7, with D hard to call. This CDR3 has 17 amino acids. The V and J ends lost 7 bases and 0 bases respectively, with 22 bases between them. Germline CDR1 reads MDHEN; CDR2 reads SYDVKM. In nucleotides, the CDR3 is TGTGCCAGCAATTTTGAAGTCGGCAGTGCTAGCTCCTACGAGCAGTACTTC. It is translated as CASNFEVGSASSYEQYF.

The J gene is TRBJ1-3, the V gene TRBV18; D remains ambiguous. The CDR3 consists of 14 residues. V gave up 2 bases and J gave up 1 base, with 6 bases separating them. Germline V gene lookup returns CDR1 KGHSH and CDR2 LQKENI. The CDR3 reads CASSPGLSGNTIYF. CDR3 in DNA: TGTGCCAGCTCACCAGGACTTTCTGGAAACACCATATATTTT.

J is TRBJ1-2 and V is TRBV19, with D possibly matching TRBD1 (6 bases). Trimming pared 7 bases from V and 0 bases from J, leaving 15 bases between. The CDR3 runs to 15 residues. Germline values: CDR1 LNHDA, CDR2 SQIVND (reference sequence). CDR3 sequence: CASTLDSLANYGYTF. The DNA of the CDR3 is TGTGCCAGTACCCTGGACAGCCTAGCTAACTATGGCTACACCTTC.

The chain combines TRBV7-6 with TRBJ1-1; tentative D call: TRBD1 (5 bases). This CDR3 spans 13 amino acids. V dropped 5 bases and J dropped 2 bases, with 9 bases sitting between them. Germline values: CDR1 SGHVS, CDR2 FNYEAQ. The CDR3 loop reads CASSRQRNTEAFF. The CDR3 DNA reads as TGTGCCAGCAGCAGACAGAGAAACACTGAAGCTTTCTTT. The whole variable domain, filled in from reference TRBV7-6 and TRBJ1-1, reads GAGVSQSPRYKVTKRGQDVALRCDPISGHVSLYWYRQALGQGPEFLTYFNYEAQQDKSGLPNDRFSAERPEGSISTLTIQRTEQRDSAMYRCASSRQRNTEAFFGQGTRLTVV.

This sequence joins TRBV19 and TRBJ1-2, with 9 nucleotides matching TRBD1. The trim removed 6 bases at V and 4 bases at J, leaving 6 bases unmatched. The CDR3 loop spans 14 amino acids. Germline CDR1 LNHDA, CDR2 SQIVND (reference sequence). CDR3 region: CASRPTGGGYGYTF. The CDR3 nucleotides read TGTGCCAGTAGGCCGACAGGGGGAGGCTATGGCTACACCTTC.

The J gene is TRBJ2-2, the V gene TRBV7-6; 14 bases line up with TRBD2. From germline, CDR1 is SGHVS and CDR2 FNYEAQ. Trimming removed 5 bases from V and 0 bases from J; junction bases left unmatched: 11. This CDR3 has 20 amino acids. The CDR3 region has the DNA TGTGCCAGCAGCGAGCCGGGGGGACTAGCGGGAGTAGCGAACACCGGGGAGCTGTTTTTT. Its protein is CASSEPGGLAGVANTGELFF.

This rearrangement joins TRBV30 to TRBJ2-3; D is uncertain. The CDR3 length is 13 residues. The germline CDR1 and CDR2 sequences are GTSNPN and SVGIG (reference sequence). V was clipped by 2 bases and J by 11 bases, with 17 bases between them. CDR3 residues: CAWSFPPGVGQYF. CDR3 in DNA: TGTGCCTGGAGTTTCCCCCCAGGCGTCGGGCAGTATTTT.

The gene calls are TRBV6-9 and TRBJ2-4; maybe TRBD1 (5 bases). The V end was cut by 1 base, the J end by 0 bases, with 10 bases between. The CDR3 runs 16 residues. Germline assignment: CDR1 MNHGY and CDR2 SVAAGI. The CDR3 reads CASSYLQELAKNIQYF. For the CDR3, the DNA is TGTGCCAGCAGTTATTTACAGGAGCTAGCCAAAAACATTCAGTACTTC.

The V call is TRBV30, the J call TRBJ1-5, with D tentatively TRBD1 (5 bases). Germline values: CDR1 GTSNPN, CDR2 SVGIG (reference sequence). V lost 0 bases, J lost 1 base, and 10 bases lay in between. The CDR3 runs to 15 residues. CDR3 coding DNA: TGTGCCTGGAGTGTAGGCAGGGCGAGCAATCAGCCCCAGCATTTT. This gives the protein CAWSVGRASNQPQHF.

For the CDR3, the DNA is TGTGCCAGCAGCCCTGATGGACTAGAGGGCAATGAGCAGTTCTTC. This codes for CASSPDGLEGNEQFF. The chain has TRBV7-2 and TRBJ2-1; TRBD2 aligns across 7 bases. Germline-derived CDR1 and CDR2 are SGHTA and FQGNSA. Trimming removed 5 bases from V and 6 bases from J; junction bases left unmatched: 10. This CDR3 comprises 15 residues.

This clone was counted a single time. The CDR3 protein is CASSRDRDYNEQFF. CDR3 sequence (DNA): TGTGCCAGCAGCCGGGACAGAGACTACAATGAGCAGTTCTTC. This chain links TRBV7-2 with TRBJ2-1; TRBD1 agrees at 7 bases. Trimming at V came to 5 bases and at J to 3 bases, leaving 4 bases not matched to a gene. This CDR3 spans 14 amino acids. CDR1 is SGHTA, CDR2 FQGNSA, per germline.

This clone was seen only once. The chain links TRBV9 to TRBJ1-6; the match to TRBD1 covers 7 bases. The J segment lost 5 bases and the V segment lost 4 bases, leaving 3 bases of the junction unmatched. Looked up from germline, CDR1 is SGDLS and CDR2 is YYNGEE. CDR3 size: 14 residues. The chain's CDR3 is CASSMTGNNSPLHF. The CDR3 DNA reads TGTGCCAGCAGCATGACAGGGAATAATTCACCCCTCCACTTT. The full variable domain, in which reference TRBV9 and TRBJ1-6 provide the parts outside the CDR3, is DSGVTQTPKHLITATGQRVTLRCSPRSGDLSVYWYQQSLDQGLQFLIQYYNGEERAKGNILERFSAQQFPDLHSELNLSSLELGDSALYFCASSMTGNNSPLHFGNGTRLTVT.

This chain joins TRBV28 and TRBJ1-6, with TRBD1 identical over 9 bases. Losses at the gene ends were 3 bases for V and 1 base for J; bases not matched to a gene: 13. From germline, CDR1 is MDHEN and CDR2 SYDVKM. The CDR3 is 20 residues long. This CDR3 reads CASSFLSFRDRASYNSPLHF. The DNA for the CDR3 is TGTGCCAGCAGTTTCTTATCGTTCCGGGACAGGGCATCCTATAATTCACCCCTCCACTTT.

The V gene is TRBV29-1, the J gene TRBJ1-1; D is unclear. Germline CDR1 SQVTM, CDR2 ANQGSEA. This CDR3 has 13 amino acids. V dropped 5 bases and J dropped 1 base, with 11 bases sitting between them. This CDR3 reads CSVQREANTEAFF. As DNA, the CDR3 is TGCAGCGTTCAAAGAGAGGCGAACACTGAAGCTTTCTTT. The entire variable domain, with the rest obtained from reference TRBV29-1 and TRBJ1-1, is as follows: SAVISQKPSRDICQRGTSLTIQCQVDSQVTMMFWYRQQPGQSLTLIATANQGSEATYESGFVIDKFPISRPNLTFSTLTVSNMSPEDSSIYLCSVQREANTEAFFGQGTRLTVV.

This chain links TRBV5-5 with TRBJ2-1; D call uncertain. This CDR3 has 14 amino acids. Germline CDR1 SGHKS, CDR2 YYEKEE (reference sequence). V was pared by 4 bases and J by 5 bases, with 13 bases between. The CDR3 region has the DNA TGTGCCAGCAGCATACGAGACAACAACAATGAGCAGTTCTTC. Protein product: CASSIRDNNNEQFF.

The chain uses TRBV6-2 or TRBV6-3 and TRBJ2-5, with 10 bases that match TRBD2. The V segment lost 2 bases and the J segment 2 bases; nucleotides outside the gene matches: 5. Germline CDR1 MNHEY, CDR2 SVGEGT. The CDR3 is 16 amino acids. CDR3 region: CASSYPLAGEQETQYF. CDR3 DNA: TGTGCCAGCAGTTACCCCCTAGCGGGGGAACAAGAGACCCAGTACTTC.